This TCR beta chain was identified during a study of cytomegalovirus exposure and HLA in healthy donors. Whole-study results and caveats: The classifier reportedly diagnosed cytomegalovirus status with high specificity and sensitivity. Associated with cytomegalovirus, according to the listing, were around 160 TCR beta chains. Usually a TCR sequence was rare, but some public TCRs were found in many donors. It was confirmed in vitro that a few of the CMV-associated chains were specific for CMV antigens.

As concerns this clone: What it binds is not known.

Profiled with immunoSEQ multiplex PCR; TCRdb holds only in-frame clones, not every one. The repertoire consists of roughly 140,000 clones, with almost 90% occurring once and the leading ten covering 7.5% to 10%. Germline assignment: CDR1 SNHLY and CDR2 FYNNEI. With V trimmed by 1 base and J by 11 bases, 2 bases remained unmatched. CDR3 size: 12 residues. This receptor was obtained from a woman in her late teens or twenties in good health and CMV-seropositive. The chain carries TRBV2 and TRBJ1-1; 9 bases line up with TRBD1. Sequences were obtained from PBMCs. This CDR3 is CASSEDRGHAFF. CDR3 nucleotide sequence: TGTGCCAGCAGTGAAGACAGGGGGCACGCTTTCTTT.